A selection of T cell receptor beta chains follows, all from one sample in a study of regulatory T cells in long-lasting Graves disease. TCRdb used MiXCR to reprocess the multiplex PCR reads, holding one entry per CDR3 protein. This table holds fewer than 550,000 distinct CDR3 sequences, 16% found once. The sample was also linked to a second study, of T cells in Graves' hyperthyroidism and ophthalmopathy.

The material sequenced was peripheral blood mononuclear cells (PBMCs), taken at new diagnosis, from a patient treated with antithyroid drugs. These receptors came from a woman aged 35-65 years with Graves disease. Both conserved end residues are part of each CDR3. A D gene is named only where the DNA matches it firmly. Rows give clone size only sometimes, using once, few, many, or a class for an expanded clone.

>-|TRBV28|TRBJ1-3|-
TGTGCCACCTCAGACCCTTACGCGGTCTCTGGAAACACCATATATTTT
CATSDPYAVSGNTIYF
>-|TRBV10-3|TRBJ2-7|many
TGTGCCTCTAGTATCCTATCCTCCTACGAGCAGTACTTC
CASSILSSYEQYF
>-|TRBV2|TRBJ2-7|many
-
CASSTSTSGAIKQYF
>-|TRBV10-3|TRBJ1-4|-
TGTGCCATCAGTGAGTCAGAGAATGAAAAACTGTTTTTT
CAISESENEKLFF
>-|TRBV2|TRBJ1-6|few
TGTGCCAGCAGTGGGGGCCTCGGTAATTCACCCCTCCACTTT
CASSGGLGNSPLHF
>TRBD2|TRBV7-9|TRBJ2-3|many
TGTGCCAGCAGCCCAACTAGCGGGGGTTCGGATACGCAGTATTTT
CASSPTSGGSDTQYF
>-|TRBV20-1|TRBJ1-1|many
TGCAGTGCTAGAGATAGTAAGGGGCTATGGCCTGAAGCTTTCTTT
CSARDSKGLWPEAFF
>TRBD1|TRBV12-3/TRBV12-4|TRBJ1-2|-
TGTGCCACAGGGGGGGAGAACTATGGCTACACCTTC
CATGGENYGYTF
>TRBD1|TRBV7-9|TRBJ1-2|-
TGTGCCAGCAGCTCGGGACAGGGGTCTGGTGGCTACACCTTC
CASSSGQGSGGYTF
>-|TRBV5-6|TRBJ2-2|few
TGTGCCAGCAGCTTATGGGGACTGAACACCGGGGAGCTGTTTTTT
CASSLWGLNTGELFF
>TRBD2|TRBV6-5|TRBJ2-5|-
TGTGCCAGCAGTTACGCTGTCCGTCCTTGGACTAGCGGGACCCAAGAGACCCAGTACTTC
CASSYAVRPWTSGTQETQYF
>-|TRBV29-1|TRBJ1-1|few
TGCAGCGTTGAAGATATTGGGGCTGAAGCTTTCTTT
CSVEDIGAEAFF
>TRBD1|TRBV20-1|TRBJ2-7|few
TGCAGTGCGGCGACAGGGCCTAGCTCCTACGAGCAGTACTTC
CSAATGPSSYEQYF
>TRBD2|TRBV4-2|TRBJ2-6|few
TGTGCCAGCAGCCAAGCCGGGACTAGCGGGGGGGTGGCTGGGGCCAACGTCCTGACTTTC
CASSQAGTSGGVAGANVLTF
>TRBD1|TRBV7-9|TRBJ1-1|many
TGTGCCACCAAGGACAGGGGGTTTGTCGACACTGAAGCTTTCTTT
CATKDRGFVDTEAFF
>-|TRBV7-3|TRBJ2-3|-
TGTGCCAGCAGCTTAACGGGACATTCGGGCCAAGGGGGTACGCAGTATTTT
CASSLTGHSGQGGTQYF
>-|TRBV10-3|TRBJ1-1|-
TGTGCCATCAGTGAGTCCCACCGGGCCCTTGGGACTGAAGCTTTCTTT
CAISESHRALGTEAFF
>TRBD1|TRBV11-2|TRBJ1-2|few
TGTGCCAGCAGCCGGACAGGGTTCGGCTACACCTTC
CASSRTGFGYTF
>-|TRBV6-1|TRBJ1-1|many
TGTGCCACCACGCGGGGGCTGGGGGGCACTGAAGCTTTCTTT
CATTRGLGGTEAFF
>-|TRBV7-2|TRBJ1-3|-
TGTGCCAGCAACCGTCCTGAGAAGACTGGAAACACCATATATTTT
CASNRPEKTGNTIYF
>-|TRBV20-1|TRBJ2-7|-
TGCAGTGCTAGAGGGGGGCCCCAGTACGAGCAGTACTTC
CSARGGPQYEQYF
>TRBD1|TRBV2|TRBJ2-3|many
TGTGCCAGCAGCGTTGGGACAGGGACAGATACGCAGTATTTT
CASSVGTGTDTQYF
>-|TRBV7-9|TRBJ1-6|-
TGTGCCAGCAGCTTAGCCGGACAGTTCCCGAATTCACCCCTCCACTTT
CASSLAGQFPNSPLHF
>-|TRBV6-1|TRBJ1-4|many
TGTGCCAGCACGTCAGGTGCTGTCCCCGCCGGGGGGAATGAAAAACTGTTTTTT
CASTSGAVPAGGNEKLFF
>-|TRBV6-5|TRBJ1-1|many
TGTGCCAGCAGTTACAAAGTGAACACTGAAGCTTTCTTT
CASSYKVNTEAFF
>TRBD2|TRBV11-3|TRBJ2-3|many
TGTGCCAGCCGTGCGGGACTAGCGGGGACAAGCACAGATACGCAGTATTTT
CASRAGLAGTSTDTQYF
>-|TRBV6-9|TRBJ1-1|many
TGTGCCAGCAGTTACGCTTCCAGGGACACTGAAGCTTTCTTT
CASSYASRDTEAFF
>-|TRBV11-2|TRBJ2-1|many
TGTGCCAGCAGCTGGACAGTGATTGAGCAGTTCTTC
CASSWTVIEQFF
>-|TRBV20-1|TRBJ2-3|many
TGCAGTGCTATAGGGAGCGGCACAGATACGCAGTATTTT
CSAIGSGTDTQYF
>-|TRBV4-1|TRBJ1-1|few
TGCGCCAGCAGCCAACCCGTCAACACTGAAGCTTTCTTT
CASSQPVNTEAFF
>-|TRBV10-3|TRBJ2-5|-
TGTGCCATCAGTGGCGGGGCCTCCCGGGGGGAGACCCAGTACTTC
CAISGGASRGETQYF
>-|TRBV7-2|TRBJ2-1|many
TGTGCCAGCAGCGGCAGGAGGGCCGGTCCGAACTCCTACAATGAGCAGTTCTTC
CASSGRRAGPNSYNEQFF
>-|TRBV12-3/TRBV12-4|TRBJ1-2|many
TGTGCCAGCAGTTTATTCTTGGGGGCGCTGGACTATGGCTACACCTTC
CASSLFLGALDYGYTF
>TRBD1|TRBV5-1|TRBJ1-2|-
TGCGCCACCCGACAGGGAACCTTCTATGGCTACACCTTC
CATRQGTFYGYTF
>-|TRBV27|TRBJ1-1|many
TGTGCCAGCAGTGAAAACAGGGCTAACACTGAAGCTTTCTTT
CASSENRANTEAFF